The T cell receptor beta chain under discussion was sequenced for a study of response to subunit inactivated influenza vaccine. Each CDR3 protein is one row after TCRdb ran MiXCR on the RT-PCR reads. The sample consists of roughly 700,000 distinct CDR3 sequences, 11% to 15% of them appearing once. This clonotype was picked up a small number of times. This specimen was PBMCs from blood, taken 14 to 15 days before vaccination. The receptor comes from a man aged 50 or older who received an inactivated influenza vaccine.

CDR3: CAISESGTAGGPQHF. The CDR3 DNA reads as TGTGCCATCAGTGAGTCAGGGACGGCAGGAGGGCCCCAGCATTTT. The rearrangement joins TRBV10-3 to TRBJ1-5, with D possibly matching TRBD1 (5 bases). The CDR3 loop spans 15 amino acids. Germline values: CDR1 ENHRY, CDR2 SYGVKD. The V gene lost 0 bases and the J gene lost 9 bases, with 15 bases spanning the gap.